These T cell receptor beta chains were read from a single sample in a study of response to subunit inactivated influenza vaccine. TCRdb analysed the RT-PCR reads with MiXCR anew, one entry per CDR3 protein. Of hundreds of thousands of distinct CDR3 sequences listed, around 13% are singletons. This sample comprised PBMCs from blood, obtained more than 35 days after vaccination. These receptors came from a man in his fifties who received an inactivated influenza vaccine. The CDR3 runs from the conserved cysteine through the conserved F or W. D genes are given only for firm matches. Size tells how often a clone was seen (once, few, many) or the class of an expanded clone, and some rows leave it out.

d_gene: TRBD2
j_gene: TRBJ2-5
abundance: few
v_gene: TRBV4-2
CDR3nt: TGTGCCAGCAGCCGACCAGGGACTAGCGGGTTCCAAGAGACCCAGTACTTC
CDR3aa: CASSRPGTSGFQETQYF

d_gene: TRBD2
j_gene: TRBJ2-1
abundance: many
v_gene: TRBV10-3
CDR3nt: TGTGCCATCAGTGCCCGGGGGGGCTCGGGCAATGAGCAGTTCTTC
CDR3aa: CAISARGGSGNEQFF

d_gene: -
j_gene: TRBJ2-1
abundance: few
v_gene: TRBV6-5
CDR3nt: TGTGCCAGCAGTTATCGGCGAGATGAGCAGTTCTTC
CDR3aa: CASSYRRDEQFF

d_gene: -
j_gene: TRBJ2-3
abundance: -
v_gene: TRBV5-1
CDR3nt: TGCGCCAGCAGCTCGGACATCCGTCTTGCCAATACGCAGTATTTT
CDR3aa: CASSSDIRLANTQYF

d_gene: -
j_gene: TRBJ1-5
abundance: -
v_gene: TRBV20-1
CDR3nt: TGCAGTGCTACCCGATTTCAGGGTTACAATCAGCCCCAGCATTTT
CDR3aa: CSATRFQGYNQPQHF

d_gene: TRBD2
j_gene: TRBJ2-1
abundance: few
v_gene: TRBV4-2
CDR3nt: TGTGCCAGCAGCCAAGGCAAGACAAGCGGGAGATCCCATGAGCAGTTCTTC
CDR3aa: CASSQGKTSGRSHEQFF

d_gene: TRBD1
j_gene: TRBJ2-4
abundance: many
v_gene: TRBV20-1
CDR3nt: TGCAGTGCTCAACCGGGACAGGGTGTGGAAAACATTCAGTACTTC
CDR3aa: CSAQPGQGVENIQYF

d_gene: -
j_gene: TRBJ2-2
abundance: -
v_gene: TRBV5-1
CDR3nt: TGCGCCAGCAGCTTGATGAGTCAAACCGGGGAGCTGTTTTTT
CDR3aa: CASSLMSQTGELFF

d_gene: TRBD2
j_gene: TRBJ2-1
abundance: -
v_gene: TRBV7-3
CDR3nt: TGTGCCAGCAGCTCAACCGGACTAGCGGGAATGAATGAGCAGTTCTTC
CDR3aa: CASSSTGLAGMNEQFF

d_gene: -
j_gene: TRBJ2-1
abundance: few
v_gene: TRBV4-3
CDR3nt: TGCGCCAGCAGCCAAACGCAGGCCGTAATCTCCTACAATGAGCAGTTCTTC
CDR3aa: CASSQTQAVISYNEQFF

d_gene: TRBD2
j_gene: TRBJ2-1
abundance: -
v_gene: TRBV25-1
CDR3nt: TGTGCCAGCAGTGAAACCCTGCTAGCGGGAGAAATCAATGAGCAGTTCTTC
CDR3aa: CASSETLLAGEINEQFF